This T cell receptor beta chain derives from a study of T cells in Graves' hyperthyroidism and ophthalmopathy. Germline V gives CDR1 SGHAT, CDR2 FQNNGV. This CDR3 comprises 15 residues. V was trimmed by 2 bases and J by 0 bases, leaving 9 bases between them. General observations from the study: Ophthalmopathy cases were set apart from stable hyperthyroidism by a 13 V-J model.

Authors of the study amplified TCR beta CDR3 regions from RNA transcripts. The HTBI primer set drove a first-round RT-PCR of the TCR CDR3. TCRdb reprocessed the multiplex PCR reads with MiXCR, giving one entry per CDR3 protein. The table lists fewer than 400,000 distinct CDR3 sequences, 16% of them singletons. The authors deemed Graves' hyperthyroidism stable absent ophthalmopathy progression within 18 months. This clonotype showed up many times. Its antigen is unknown. The chain carries TRBV11-2 and TRBJ2-3, with a tentative D call TRBD1 (6 bases). Sequenced sample: blood. The TCR comes from a man in his thirties or forties with Graves' hyperthyroidism. In DNA form, the CDR3 reads TGTGCCAGCAGCTTATCGAGGGGGAGCACAGATACGCAGTATTTT. The encoded protein is CASSLSRGSTDTQYF.